This T cell receptor (beta chain) stems from a study of blood T cell repertoires in COVID-19. About the study: The United States, Italy and Spain provided the acute and convalescent COVID-19 samples. PBMCs, B-cell-depleted T cells, or T cells were the source of the cDNA or gDNA that made up the material.

Source study methods: Reference gene primer amplification gave nucleated cell count estimates. Measured with immunoSEQ multiplex PCR; TCRdb has only the in-frame clones, and not every one. V, J and clone size reflect that table, while D and trimming were determined from the DNA. Altogether about 120,000 clones are present, 90% being singletons, with the ten largest covering less than 2%. Trimming took 5 bases from V and 2 from J, leaving 8 bases between them. The length of the CDR3 is 13 residues. In germline, CDR1 is SGHTA, CDR2 FQGNSA. The chain uses TRBV7-2 and TRBJ2-3; no clear D. Specimen: peripheral blood. This TCR was sampled from a human donor with active COVID-19. The donor label of this sample is uncertain. The CDR3 nucleotides read TGTGCCAGCAGCCCCCTTCTCACAGATACGCAGTATTTT. The encoded protein is CASSPLLTDTQYF. Full variable domain (missing parts from reference TRBV7-2 and TRBJ2-3): GAGVSQSPSNKVTEKGKDVELRCDPISGHTALYWYRQSLGQGLEFLIYFQGNSAPDKSGLPSDRFSAERTGGSVSTLTIQRTQQEDSAVYLCASSPLLTDTQYFGPGTRLTVL.